This TCR beta chain was sequenced in a study of OX40 agonist ivuxolimab in advanced cancers. About the research overall: Head and neck, renal cell, melanoma or hepatocellular carcinoma were the cancers that dose-escalation patients had. Past anti-PD-1, anti-PD-L1 or anti-CTLA-4 therapy was accepted, and roughly 38% had received some. The mean age was roughly 60 years, ranging from about 20 to 79, with around four fifths of participants male.

Sequenced by immunoSEQ multiplex PCR; TCRdb stores in-frame clones only, minus some. The repertoire includes some 60,000 clones, roughly 86% of them detected once, and under 4.5% sits in the top ten. CDR1 and CDR2 (germline): LNHDA, SQIVND (reference sequence). V was pared by 6 bases and J by 6 bases, with 30 bases between. The CDR3 length is 19 residues. At baseline, cycle 4 day 1, and cycle 7 day 1, blood was sampled. This TCR derives from an adult with an advanced solid tumor such as melanoma, head and neck, liver or kidney cancer. The J gene is TRBJ1-3, the V gene TRBV19; D is uncertain. The specimen was CD4+ or CD8+ T cells sorted from blood, collected in a trial of the OX40 agonist ivuxolimab. The DNA for the CDR3 is TGTGCCAGTAGGCCCCACCTCTTCAACCTGGGCTTGGGTGAAAACACCATATATTTT. Translation: CASRPHLFNLGLGENTIYF. Full variable domain (rest looked up from reference TRBV19 and TRBJ1-3): DGGITQSPKYLFRKEGQNVTLSCEQNLNHDAMYWYRQDPGQGLRLIYYSQIVNDFQKGDIAEGYSVSREKKESFPLTVTSAQKNPTAFYLCASRPHLFNLGLGENTIYFGEGSWLTVV.